These 4 T cell receptor beta chains originate from one sample sequenced in a study of CD8+CD57+ T cells in acquired aplastic anemia. Genomic DNA provided the template from which TCR beta VDJ and CDR3 profiles were obtained. TCRdb fed the reads into MiXCR, producing one record per CDR3 protein. The table records approximately 470,000 distinct CDR3 sequences, roughly 34% of them present only once. Patients sequenced had flow cytometry evidence of CD8+CD57+ cell expansion. Specimen: sorted CD4+, CD8+, or CD8+CD57+ T cells (not recorded which) from PBMCs. These receptors were taken from a human donor with aplastic anemia.

This clonotype was found a few times. One end of the junction varies from germline; a read error may be responsible. The chain links TRBV10-3 to TRBJ1-5; 9 positions agree with TRBD1. The CDR3 consists of 15 residues. Germline V gene sequence: CDR1 ENHRY, CDR2 SYGVKD. Here the CDR3 reads CANSNAGTGSQPQHF. In DNA form, the CDR3 reads TGTGCCAACAGTAATGCCGGGACAGGGAGTCAGCCCCAGCATTTT.

This clonotype occurred many times. This chain uses TRBV7-2 with TRBJ1-2, with 9 bases fitting TRBD1. Germline assignment: CDR1 SGHTA and CDR2 FQGNSA. The CDR3 contains 15 residues. Trimming at V came to 7 bases and at J to 7 bases, leaving 13 bases not matched to a gene. The CDR3 is CASTSDRGWLGGYTF. For the CDR3, the DNA is TGTGCCAGCACCTCGGACAGGGGATGGTTAGGTGGCTACACCTTC. The full variable domain, in which reference TRBV7-2 and TRBJ1-2 provide the parts outside the CDR3, is GAGVSQSPSNKVTEKGKDVELRCDPISGHTALYWYRQSLGQGLEFLIYFQGNSAPDKSGLPSDRFSAERTGGSVSTLTIQRTQQEDSAVYLCASTSDRGWLGGYTFGSGTRLTVV.

This clonotype was seen only a few times. The rearrangement uses TRBV14 and TRBJ2-2, with D uncertain. The V gene's germline CDR1 is SGHDN and CDR2 FVKESK. This CDR3 contains 13 residues. V lost 4 bases, J lost 3 bases, and 6 bases lay in between. The CDR3 nucleotides read TGTGCCAGCAGCCCCTTTTACACCGGGGAGCTGTTTTTT. Its protein is CASSPFYTGELFF.

Comment on this clonotype: Being one base from a much bigger clone, this may be a read error. The rearrangement joins TRBV14 to TRBJ1-1; 10 positions match TRBD1. CDR1 and CDR2 (germline): SGHDN, FVKESK. The CDR3 covers 14 residues. J was trimmed by 5 bases and V by 0 bases; bases with no gene match: 0. CDR3 residues: CASSQEGQGTEAFF. CDR3 bases: TGTGCCAGCAGCCAAGAGGGACAGGGGACTGAAGCTTTCTTT.